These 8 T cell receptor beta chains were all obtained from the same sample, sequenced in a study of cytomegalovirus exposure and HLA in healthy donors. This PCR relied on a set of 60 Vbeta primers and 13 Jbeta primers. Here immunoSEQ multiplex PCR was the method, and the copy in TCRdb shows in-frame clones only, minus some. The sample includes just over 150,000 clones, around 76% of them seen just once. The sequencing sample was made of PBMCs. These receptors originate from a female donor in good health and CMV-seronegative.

The CDR3 DNA reads TGCGCCAGCAGTCCCCCCCAGGGGGGCCCCTACGAGCAGTACTTC. As protein: CASSPPQGGPYEQYF. V and J are TRBV5-1 and TRBJ2-5; a weak D match, TRBD1 (7 bases). The end of the DNA is better explained by TRBJ2-7, so the J call may be wrong. Germline CDR1 SGHRS, CDR2 YFSETQ. This CDR3 is built from 15 residues.

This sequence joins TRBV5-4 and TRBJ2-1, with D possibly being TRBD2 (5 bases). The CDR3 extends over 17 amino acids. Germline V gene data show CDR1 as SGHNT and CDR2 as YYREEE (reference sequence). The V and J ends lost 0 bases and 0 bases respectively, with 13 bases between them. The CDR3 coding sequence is TGTGCCAGCAGCTTGGCGGTAGCGCCCAGCTCCTACAATGAGCAGTTCTTC. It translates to CASSLAVAPSSYNEQFF. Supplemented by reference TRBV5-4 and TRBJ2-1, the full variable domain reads ETGVTQSPTHLIKTRGQQVTLRCSSQSGHNTVSWYQQALGQGPQFIFQYYREEENGRGNFPPRFSGLQFPNYSSELNVNALELDDSALYLCASSLAVAPSSYNEQFFGPGTRLTVL.

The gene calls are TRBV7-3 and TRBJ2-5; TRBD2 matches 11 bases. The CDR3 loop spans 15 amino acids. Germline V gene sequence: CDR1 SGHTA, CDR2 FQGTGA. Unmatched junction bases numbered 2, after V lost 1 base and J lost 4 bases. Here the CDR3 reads CASSLKLAGAETQYF. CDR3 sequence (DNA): TGTGCCAGCAGCTTAAAACTAGCGGGAGCAGAGACCCAGTACTTC. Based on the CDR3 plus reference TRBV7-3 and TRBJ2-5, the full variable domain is GAGVSQTPSNKVTEKGKYVELRCDPISGHTALYWYRQSLGQGPEFLIYFQGTGAADDSGLPNDRFFAVRPEGSVSTLKIQRTERGDSAVYLCASSLKLAGAETQYFGPGTRLLVL.

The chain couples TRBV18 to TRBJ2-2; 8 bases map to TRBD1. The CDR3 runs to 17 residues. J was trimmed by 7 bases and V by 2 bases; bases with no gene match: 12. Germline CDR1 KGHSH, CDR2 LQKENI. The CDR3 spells CASSPSPTGVFGGELFF. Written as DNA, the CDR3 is TGTGCCAGCTCACCATCCCCGACAGGGGTTTTCGGCGGGGAGCTGTTTTTT.

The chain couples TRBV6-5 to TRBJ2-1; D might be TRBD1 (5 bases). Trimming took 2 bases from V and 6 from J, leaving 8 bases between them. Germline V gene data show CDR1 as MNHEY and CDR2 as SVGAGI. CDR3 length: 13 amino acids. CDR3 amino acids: CASSYDSLNEQFF. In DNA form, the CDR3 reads TGTGCCAGCAGTTACGACAGTCTCAATGAGCAGTTCTTC.

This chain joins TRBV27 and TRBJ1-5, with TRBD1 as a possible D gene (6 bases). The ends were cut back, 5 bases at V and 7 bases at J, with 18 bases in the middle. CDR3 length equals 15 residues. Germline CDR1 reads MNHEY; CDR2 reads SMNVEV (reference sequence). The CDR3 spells CASSVRGGGGQPQHF. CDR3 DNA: TGTGCCAGCAGTGTCCGGGGCGGGGGCGGACAGCCCCAGCATTTT.

The CDR3, as DNA: TGCGCCAGCAGCACTTCCGGGACTAGCCACACCGGGGAGCTGTTTTTT. Protein: CASSTSGTSHTGELFF. This chain connects TRBV5-1 to TRBJ2-2, with 9 bases fitting TRBD2. Germline V CDR1 and CDR2: SGHRS, YFSETQ. The CDR3 extends over 16 amino acids. V trimming: 4 bases; J trimming: 3 bases; junction bases outside the gene matches: 7. Full variable domain (missing parts from reference TRBV5-1 and TRBJ2-2): KAGVTQTPRYLIKTRGQQVTLSCSPISGHRSVSWYQQTPGQGLQFLFEYFSETQRNKGNFPGRFSGRQFSNSRSEMNVSTLELGDSALYLCASSTSGTSHTGELFFGEGSRLTVL.

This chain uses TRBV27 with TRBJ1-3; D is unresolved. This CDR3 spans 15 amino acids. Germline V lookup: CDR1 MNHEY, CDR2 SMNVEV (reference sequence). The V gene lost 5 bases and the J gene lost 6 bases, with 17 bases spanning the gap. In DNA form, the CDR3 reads TGTGCCAGCAGTCCCCGGTGGAGCGGTGAAAACACCATATATTTT. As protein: CASSPRWSGENTIYF.